The clone carrying this TCR beta chain has a count of ten or more. Its target is not known. Per germline, CDR1 SGHAT and CDR2 FQNNGV. V lost 10 bases to trimming and J lost 2 bases, with 8 bases between them. This CDR3 is 11 amino acids long. None of the included patients had other autoimmune diseases, uncontrolled infections, pregnancy or lactation, as these led to exclusion. The authors amplified TCR beta CDR3 regions from RNA transcripts. RT-PCR with HTBI primers came first, then second-round multiplex PCR. TCRdb re-analysed the multiplex PCR reads in MiXCR, keeping a single row per CDR3 protein. Of 900,000 to 1,200,000 distinct CDR3 sequences in the sample, less than 45% are singletons; the top ten hold approximately 12%. The source of the sample is a study of Graves' ophthalmopathy and Graves' hyperthyroidism. Study results and limitations: Sensitivity reached 85% to 90% and specificity about 81% for a 13-signature model separating ophthalmopathy from stable hyperthyroidism. Blood shared most expanded thyroid clonotypes above 0.001 frequency.

V is TRBV11-2 and J is TRBJ1-1; D ambiguous. The specimen sequenced was peripheral blood or thyroid tissue (not recorded which). This TCR was sampled from an adult man with Graves' hyperthyroidism. CDR3 DNA: TGTGCCACCTCCGACAACACTGAAGCTTTCTTT. It translates to CATSDNTEAFF.